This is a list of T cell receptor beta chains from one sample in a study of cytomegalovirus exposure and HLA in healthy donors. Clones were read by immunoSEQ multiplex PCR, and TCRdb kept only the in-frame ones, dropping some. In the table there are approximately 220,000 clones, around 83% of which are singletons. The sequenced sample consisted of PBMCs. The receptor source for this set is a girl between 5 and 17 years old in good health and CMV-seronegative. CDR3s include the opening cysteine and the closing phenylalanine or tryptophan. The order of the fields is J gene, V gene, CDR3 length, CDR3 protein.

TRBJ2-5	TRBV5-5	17	CASSSPRQAGPQETQYF
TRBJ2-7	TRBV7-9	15	CASSPKGLAPYEQYF
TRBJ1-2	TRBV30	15	CAWSAGTGTNYGYTF
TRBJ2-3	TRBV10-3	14	CAIRSPPPADTQYF
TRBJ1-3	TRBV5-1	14	CASTSSLSGDTIYF
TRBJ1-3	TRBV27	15	CASSSYRNHGNTIYF
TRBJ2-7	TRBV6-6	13	CASSPGQTYEQYF
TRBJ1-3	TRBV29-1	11	CSVSSGNTIYF
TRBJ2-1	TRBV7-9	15	CASSKTGGAYNEQFF
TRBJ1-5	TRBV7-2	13	CASSLGIQSGQHF